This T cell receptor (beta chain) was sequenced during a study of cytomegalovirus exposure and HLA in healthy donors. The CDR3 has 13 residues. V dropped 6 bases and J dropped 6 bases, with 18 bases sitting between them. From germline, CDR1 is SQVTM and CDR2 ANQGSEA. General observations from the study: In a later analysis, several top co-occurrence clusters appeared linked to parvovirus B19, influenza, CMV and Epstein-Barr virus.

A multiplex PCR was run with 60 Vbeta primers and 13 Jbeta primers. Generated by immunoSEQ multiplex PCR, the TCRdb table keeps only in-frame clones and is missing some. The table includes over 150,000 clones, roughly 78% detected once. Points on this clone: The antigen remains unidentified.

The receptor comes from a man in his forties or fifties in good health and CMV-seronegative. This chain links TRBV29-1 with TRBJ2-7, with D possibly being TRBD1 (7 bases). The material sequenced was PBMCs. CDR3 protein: CSVSDRVGGEQYF. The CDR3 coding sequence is TGCAGCGTGAGCGACAGGGTGGGGGGCGAGCAGTACTTC.